Presented here are 27 T cell receptor beta chains from one specimen sequenced in a study of CD8 T cells in Susac syndrome. RNA in amounts of about 0.5 to 1 ug was reverse transcribed with random hexamers. TCRdb re-called the immunoSEQ multiplex PCR reads with MiXCR, one entry per CDR3 protein. The sample shows around 300,000 distinct CDR3 sequences, about 91% of them seen only once. Specimen: CD4+ T cells from PBMCs. The receptors originated from a human donor with multiple sclerosis.

V and J are TRBV6-5 and TRBJ2-7, with TRBD2 identical over 10 bases. CDR1 MNHEY and CDR2 SVGAGI come from the germline V gene. V gave up 6 bases and J gave up 7 bases; unmatched junction bases: 6. This CDR3 has 13 residues. CDR3 in DNA: TGTGCCAGCAGAGCTAGCGGGAGATGGGAGCAGTACTTC. Its protein product is CASRASGRWEQYF.

V and J are TRBV29-1 and TRBJ1-2, with 12 bases identical to TRBD1. V shed 7 bases, J shed 2 bases, and the junction held 14 bases outside the gene matches. The CDR3 totals 17 residues. Germline V gives CDR1 SQVTM, CDR2 ANQGSEA. The CDR3 loop reads CSAREGVGTGGNYGYTF. CDR3 in DNA: TGCAGCGCCCGGGAGGGTGTTGGGACAGGGGGCAACTATGGCTACACCTTC.

CDR3 nucleotides: TGCAGTGCTCCTGGGGGACTAGCGGCCTACAATGAGCAGTTCTTC. The encoded protein is CSAPGGLAAYNEQFF. The chain is built from TRBV20-1 and TRBJ2-1; 11 bases line up with TRBD2. V gave up 5 bases and J gave up 2 bases; unmatched junction bases: 5. Germline V gene data show CDR1 as DFQATT and CDR2 as SNEGSKA (reference sequence). The CDR3 contains 15 residues.

This rearrangement joins TRBV18 to TRBJ2-2; TRBD1 is a possible D gene (5 bases). With 2 bases removed from V and 3 bases from J, the gap between germline ends came to 13 bases. CDR1 KGHSH and CDR2 LQKENI come from the germline V gene. The CDR3 spans 16 residues. The CDR3 DNA reads as TGTGCCAGCTCACCATCTCAGGGAATGGACACCGGGGAGCTGTTTTTT. Translating it yields CASSPSQGMDTGELFF.

This chain uses TRBV5-1 with TRBJ2-5; 11 bases fit TRBD2. CDR3 size: 15 residues. In germline, CDR1 is SGHRS, CDR2 YFSETQ. The V segment lost 5 bases and the J segment 3 bases; nucleotides outside the gene matches: 6. The CDR3 bases are TGCGCCAGCAGGCCGCAACTAGCGGGGGAAGAGACCCAGTACTTC. Protein: CASRPQLAGEETQYF.

This chain links TRBV7-2 with TRBJ2-3, with unresolved D. The CDR3 is 14 residues long. Deletions cut 3 bases from V and 7 bases from J, with 14 bases between. CDR1 is SGHTA, CDR2 FQGNSA, per germline. The chain's CDR3 is CASSFWTGQNTQYF. In DNA form, the CDR3 reads TGTGCCAGCAGCTTTTGGACGGGCCAGAATACGCAGTATTTT.

The CDR3 DNA follows: TGTGCCAGTACCGATGTTCAGGGGAGTGGTCAGCCCCAGCATTTT. Amino acid sequence: CASTDVQGSGQPQHF. The V gene is TRBV12-3 or TRBV12-4, the J gene TRBJ1-5; weak D call: TRBD1 (6 bases). This CDR3 has 15 amino acids. V was clipped by 9 bases and J by 6 bases, with 21 bases between them.

The chain links TRBV11-2 to TRBJ1-2; D may be TRBD1 (6 bases). The CDR3 runs 16 residues. Trimming removed 1 base from V and 3 bases from J, with 15 bases in between. CDR1 is SGHAT and CDR2 is FQNNGV in the germline V gene. The DNA of the CDR3 is TGTGCCAGCAGCTTAGGCTTGGGGGCGGCCGACTATGGCTACACCTTC. Residues: CASSLGLGAADYGYTF.

The chain couples TRBV10-3 to TRBJ2-1; D perhaps matches TRBD1 (6 bases). The length of the CDR3 is 14 residues. V was shortened by 10 bases and J by 0 bases, with 13 bases between the two germline ends. The germline V gene has CDR1 ENHRY and CDR2 SYGVKD. The chain's CDR3 is CATLQGGSYNEQFF. In nucleotides, the CDR3 is TGTGCCACGCTACAGGGCGGCTCCTACAATGAGCAGTTCTTC.

The rearrangement joins TRBV6-1 to TRBJ1-5; 8 bases match TRBD1. The germline gives CDR1 MNHNS, CDR2 SASEGT. V lost 6 bases and J lost 6; bases outside the gene matches: 10. The CDR3 runs 15 residues. CDR3 amino acids: CASRRGQGEIQPQHF. The CDR3 DNA is TGTGCCAGCAGACGCGGACAGGGCGAGATTCAGCCCCAGCATTTT.

The chain combines TRBV7-9 with TRBJ2-2, with 9 bases identical to TRBD2. Trimming at V came to 5 bases and at J to 3 bases, leaving 10 bases not matched to a gene. Germline lookup yields CDR1 SEHNR and CDR2 FQNEAQ (reference sequence). The CDR3 loop spans 17 amino acids. Here the CDR3 DNA reads TGTGCCAGCAGCCCTGGGCGGACTAGCGAATACACCGGGGAGCTGTTTTTT. This gives the protein CASSPGRTSEYTGELFF.

The genes are TRBV4-2 and TRBJ1-2; D is uncertain. Trimming stripped 8 bases from V and 3 bases from J, with 16 bases between. Germline V lookup: CDR1 LGHNA, CDR2 YNFKEQ. CDR3 size: 14 residues. Here the CDR3 DNA reads TGTGCCAGCGGTGTCACTTTCAAGGACTATGGCTACACCTTC. Translating gives CASGVTFKDYGYTF.

The chain employs TRBV20-1 and TRBJ2-5, with 11 bases identical to TRBD2. This CDR3 has 14 residues. Trimming removed 1 base from V and 2 bases from J; junction bases left unmatched: 0. CDR1 DFQATT and CDR2 SNEGSKA come from the germline V gene (reference sequence). CDR3 bases: TGCAGTGCTAGAGTAGCGGGAGGGCAAGAGACCCAGTACTTC. Translating gives CSARVAGGQETQYF.

This chain connects TRBV12-3 or TRBV12-4 to TRBJ2-6, with 8 bases identical to TRBD1. This CDR3 comprises 18 residues. V shed 8 bases, J shed 3 bases, and the junction held 15 bases outside the gene matches. The CDR3 sequence: CASHARQGAWGGANVLTF. The CDR3 bases are TGTGCCAGCCATGCTCGGCAGGGGGCATGGGGTGGGGCCAACGTCCTGACTTTC.

The V and J genes are TRBV10-3 and TRBJ2-2, with unresolved D. CDR3 length equals 15 residues. The V and J ends lost 0 bases and 7 bases respectively, with 12 bases between them. Per germline, CDR1 ENHRY and CDR2 SYGVKD. Written as DNA, the CDR3 is TGTGCCATCAGTGAGTCGTTGATAGGGAACGGGGAGCTGTTTTTT. It codes for CAISESLIGNGELFF.

This clonotype was counted once. The chain links TRBV7-9 to TRBJ2-2; D is undetermined. Germline CDR1 and CDR2: SEHNR and FQNEAQ (reference sequence). Trimming took off 5 bases at V and 3 bases at J, with 10 bases between the two ends. CDR3 length: 14 residues. The CDR3 loop is CASSVYRDTGELFF. The CDR3 DNA reads as TGTGCCAGCAGCGTCTACAGAGACACCGGGGAGCTGTTTTTT.

In its sample, this clonotype was seen a few times. The junction departs from the called germline gene at one end, perhaps through a read error. The chain has TRBV5-1 and TRBJ2-1; 8 bases agree with TRBD2. The CDR3 is 14 amino acids. Per germline, CDR1 SGHRS and CDR2 YFSETQ. The chain's CDR3 is CASRSGSSYNEQFF. For the CDR3, the DNA is TGTGCCAGTAGGAGCGGGAGCTCCTACAATGAGCAGTTCTTC. The complete variable domain, with remaining parts taken from reference TRBV5-1 and TRBJ2-1, reads KAGVTQTPRYLIKTRGQQVTLSCSPISGHRSVSWYQQTPGQGLQFLFEYFSETQRNKGNFPGRFSGRQFSNSRSEMNVSTLELGDSALYLCASRSGSSYNEQFFGPGTRLTVL.

This clonotype was recorded only once. The CDR3 DNA reads TGTGCCAGTAGTATCTGGCTAGCGGGAGGGGGTGAGCAGTTCTTC. This sequence encodes CASSIWLAGGGEQFF. The chain carries TRBV19 and TRBJ2-1; TRBD2 aligns across 12 bases. CDR1 is LNHDA, CDR2 SQIVND, per germline (reference sequence). Unmatched junction bases numbered 6, after V lost 3 bases and J lost 9 bases. The CDR3 is 15 amino acids.

The V and J genes are TRBV23-1 and TRBJ2-4; the D gene could be TRBD1 or TRBD2 (5 bases each). TRBV23-1 is an ORF for which the function is uncertain. This CDR3 spans 15 amino acids. Trimming took off 2 bases at V and 1 base at J, with 9 bases between the two ends. CDR3 DNA sequence: TGCGCCAGCAGTCAAAACCGGGGCGCCAAAAACATTCAGTACTTC. This codes for CASSQNRGAKNIQYF.

The V gene is TRBV12-3 or TRBV12-4, the J gene TRBJ2-1; D perhaps matches TRBD2 (6 bases). Trimming pared 4 bases from V and 5 bases from J, leaving 12 bases between. CDR3 length: 14 amino acids. CDR3 protein: CASSWDGGDNEQFF. DNA for the CDR3: TGTGCCAGCAGTTGGGACGGAGGGGACAATGAGCAGTTCTTC.

The chain links TRBV2 to TRBJ1-6, with TRBD1 identical over 8 bases. This CDR3 is built from 14 residues. Trimming cost V 7 bases and J 6 bases; bases outside gene matches: 5. Germline V gene lookup returns CDR1 SNHLY and CDR2 FYNNEI. CDR3 nucleotides: TGTGCCAGCACGCGGGACAGGAGTAATTCACCCCTCCACTTT. Its protein is CASTRDRSNSPLHF.

The chain carries TRBV12-3 or TRBV12-4 and TRBJ1-2, with TRBD1 as a possible D gene (6 bases). V was trimmed by 6 bases and J by 4 bases, leaving 12 bases between them. This CDR3 has 13 residues. This CDR3 is CASRKDSVYGYTF. CDR3 sequence (DNA): TGTGCCAGCAGGAAGGACAGCGTCTATGGCTACACCTTC.

V gene TRBV30 combines with J gene TRBJ2-5, with 8 bases that match TRBD2. The V gene's germline CDR1 is GTSNPN and CDR2 SVGIG (reference sequence). The CDR3 is 14 residues long. V lost 3 bases to trimming and J lost 5 bases; unmatched junction nucleotides: 8. The CDR3 region is CAWRPRGVRETQYF. The DNA of the CDR3 is TGTGCCTGGAGGCCGCGGGGGGTACGGGAGACCCAGTACTTC.

V and J are TRBV30 and TRBJ1-4, with a weak D call TRBD1 (5 bases). The V gene's germline CDR1 is GTSNPN and CDR2 SVGIG (reference sequence). This CDR3 is built from 15 residues. V shed 0 bases and J shed 5 bases, with 13 bases lying between them. The CDR3 DNA sequence: TGTGCCTGGAGTGTTGGCGGGACGGCAAATGAAAAACTGTTTTTT. This translates into CAWSVGGTANEKLFF.

V and J are TRBV7-2 and TRBJ2-5, with no clear D. V was clipped by 5 bases and J by 7 bases, with 14 bases between them. Germline CDR1 is SGHTA and CDR2 is FQGNSA. This CDR3 comprises 13 residues. Here the CDR3 reads CASSQYGVPTQYF. The CDR3, as DNA: TGTGCCAGCAGCCAGTATGGGGTGCCGACCCAGTACTTC.

The rearrangement links TRBV29-1 to TRBJ2-7; the D call may be TRBD1 or TRBD2 (5 bases each). Trimming took off 3 bases at V and 0 bases at J, with 15 bases between the two ends. Germline CDR1 is SQVTM and CDR2 is ANQGSEA. This CDR3 comprises 15 residues. CDR3 coding DNA: TGCAGCGTTGATAGTGTGGGGGAAAACTCCTACGAGCAGTACTTC. As protein: CSVDSVGENSYEQYF.

The CDR3 sequence is CASSVAPGVGMNTEAFF. The CDR3 region has the DNA TGTGCCAGCAGCGTAGCTCCGGGGGTGGGGATGAACACTGAAGCTTTCTTT. V is TRBV9 and J is TRBJ1-1; tentative D call: TRBD1 (5 bases). The germline V and J ends were trimmed by 0 bases and 0 bases, with 15 bases remaining between them. Germline CDR1 and CDR2: SGDLS and YYNGEE. There are 17 residues in the CDR3.